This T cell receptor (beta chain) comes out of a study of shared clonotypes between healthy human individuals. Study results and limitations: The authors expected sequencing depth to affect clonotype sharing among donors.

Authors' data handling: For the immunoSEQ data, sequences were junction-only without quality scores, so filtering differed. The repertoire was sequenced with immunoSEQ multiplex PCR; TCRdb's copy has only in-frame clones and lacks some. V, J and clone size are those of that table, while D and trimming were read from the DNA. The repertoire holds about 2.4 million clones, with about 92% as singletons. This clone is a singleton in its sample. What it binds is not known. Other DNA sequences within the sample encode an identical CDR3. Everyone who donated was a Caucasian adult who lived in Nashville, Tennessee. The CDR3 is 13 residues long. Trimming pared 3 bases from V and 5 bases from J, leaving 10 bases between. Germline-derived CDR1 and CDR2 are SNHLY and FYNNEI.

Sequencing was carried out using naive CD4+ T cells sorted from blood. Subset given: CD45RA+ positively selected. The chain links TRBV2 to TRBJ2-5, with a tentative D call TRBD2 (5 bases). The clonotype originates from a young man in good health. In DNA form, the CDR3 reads TGTGCCAGCAGTGAGGAGAGAGGGGAGACCCAGTACTTC. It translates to CASSEERGETQYF.